Listed below are T cell receptor beta chains from one sample, sequenced in a study of blood T cell repertoires in COVID-19. TCRdb keeps only in-frame clones here, not all; method: immunoSEQ multiplex PCR. Among about 120,000 clones listed, roughly 80% were seen once. The sample consisted of peripheral blood. The receptors originated from a human donor in a cohort sampled during active COVID-19. Each CDR3 is given with its conserved first and last residue. D genes are given only for firm matches. Some rows mark clone size as missing; the rest say once, few, many or name a class of expanded clone.

V gene,clone size,J gene,D gene,CDR3 protein,CDR3 DNA
TRBV27,few,TRBJ1-5,TRBD1,CASSKDREYSNQPQHF,TGTGCCAGCAGTAAGGACAGGGAGTATAGCAATCAGCCCCAGCATTTT
TRBV4-3,.,TRBJ2-1,.,CASSSRLVGDNEQFF,TGCGCCAGCAGCTCTCGACTAGTCGGTGACAATGAGCAGTTCTTC
TRBV15,.,TRBJ1-4,.,CATSRPGIGEKLFF,TGTGCCACCAGCAGACCAGGGATTGGTGAAAAACTGTTTTTT
TRBV28,.,TRBJ2-7,TRBD1,CASSFSGQEYEQYF,TGTGCCAGCAGTTTTAGTGGACAGGAGTACGAGCAGTACTTC
TRBV2,few,TRBJ2-7,TRBD2,CASSEVVAGGQRYEQYF,TGTGCCAGCAGTGAAGTTGTAGCGGGAGGCCAGCGATACGAGCAGTACTTC
TRBV9,.,TRBJ2-1,.,CASSVEGTPFEQFF,TGTGCCAGCAGCGTAGAGGGGACACCATTTGAGCAGTTCTTC
TRBV3-1/TRBV3-2,.,TRBJ1-1,.,CASSQGTGLNTEAFF,TGTGCCAGCAGCCAGGGTACAGGGCTGAACACTGAAGCTTTCTTT
TRBV5-1,.,TRBJ1-2,TRBD1,CASSLGTGQSGYTF,TGCGCCAGCAGCTTAGGGACAGGGCAATCGGGTTACACCTTC
TRBV7-9,.,TRBJ2-6,.,CAKTVAGANVLTF,TGTGCCAAAACTGTGGCTGGGGCCAACGTCCTGACTTTC
TRBV30,.,TRBJ1-1,.,CAWSVSAEAFF,TGTGCCTGGAGTGTTTCCGCTGAAGCTTTCTTT
TRBV7-3,.,TRBJ1-1,.,CASSLGGSVTEAFF,TGTGCCAGCAGCTTAGGGGGGTCGGTGACTGAAGCTTTCTTT
TRBV5-1,.,TRBJ1-1,.,CASKRTETNTEAFF,TGCGCCAGCAAAAGGACAGAGACGAACACTGAAGCTTTCTTT
TRBV5-8,.,TRBJ1-2,TRBD1,CASSYSGTGKSGYTF,TGTGCCAGCAGCTACTCCGGGACAGGGAAGAGTGGCTACACCTTC
TRBV6-5,.,TRBJ2-5,TRBD1,CASSNTRTGTQYF,TGTGCCAGCAGTAATACAAGGACAGGAACCCAGTACTTC
TRBV7-9,.,TRBJ2-7,.,CASSFVLGHEQYF,TGTGCCAGCAGCTTCGTGCTGGGCCACGAGCAGTACTTC
TRBV7-2,.,TRBJ1-2,TRBD1,CASSLSTGNYGYTF,TGTGCCAGCAGCCTATCGACAGGGAACTATGGCTACACCTTC
TRBV5-1,many,TRBJ2-7,.,CASSPSAYEQYF,TGCGCCAGCAGCCCCTCGGCCTACGAGCAGTACTTC
TRBV5-1,.,TRBJ1-2,.,CASSLAATGTNGYTF,TGCGCCAGCAGCTTGGCTGCTACAGGGACGAATGGCTACACCTTC
TRBV28,.,TRBJ1-2,.,CATPGGGYNSDYGYTF,TGTGCCACTCCGGGGGGGGGTTACAACTCGGACTATGGCTACACCTTC
TRBV3-1/TRBV3-2,.,TRBJ2-1,.,CASSQEMGVGIYNEQFF,TGTGCCAGCAGCCAAGAGATGGGAGTGGGCATATACAATGAGCAGTTCTTC
TRBV7-9,.,TRBJ2-7,TRBD1,CASSLGTAGNEQYF,TGTGCCAGCAGCCTCGGGACAGCAGGAAACGAGCAGTACTTC